Below are 27 T cell receptor beta chains sequenced from a single sample in a study of cytomegalovirus exposure and HLA in healthy donors. Measured with immunoSEQ multiplex PCR; TCRdb has only the in-frame clones, and not every one. Of 150,000 to 200,000 clones listed, around four fifths are singletons. The sequenced sample consisted of PBMCs. The receptors were sampled from a man between 25 and 39 years old in good health and CMV-seropositive.

The chain carries TRBV5-6 and TRBJ1-1; D unresolved. The CDR3 is 15 residues long. The V gene lost 4 bases and the J gene lost 5 bases, with 18 bases spanning the gap. Germline loops: CDR1 SGHDT, CDR2 YYEEEE. The CDR3 loop reads CASSIDTLSGTEAFF. The CDR3 coding sequence is TGTGCCAGCAGCATTGACACCCTCTCTGGTACTGAAGCTTTCTTT.

The chain is built from TRBV7-2 and TRBJ1-5, with 7 bases identical to TRBD1. V was pared by 5 bases and J by 1 base, with 2 bases of the junction left unmatched. Germline values: CDR1 SGHTA, CDR2 FQGNSA. This CDR3 is 14 amino acids long. In DNA form, the CDR3 reads TGTGCCAGCAGCCAGGGGGACAGCAATCAGCCCCAGCATTTT. Amino acid sequence: CASSQGDSNQPQHF.

The chain has TRBV10-3 and TRBJ2-7, with D tentatively TRBD1 (6 bases). Trimming pared 10 bases from V and 0 bases from J, leaving 10 bases between. The CDR3 covers 12 residues. Germline V lookup: CDR1 ENHRY, CDR2 SYGVKD. The CDR3, as DNA: TGTGCCACCCGGACAGACTCCTACGAGCAGTACTTC. Its protein is CATRTDSYEQYF.

This rearrangement joins TRBV7-2 to TRBJ1-2; TRBD1 agrees at 12 bases. Per the germline V gene, CDR1 is SGHTA and CDR2 is FQGNSA. Germline trimming cut 2 bases from V and 7 bases from J; bases unmatched to any gene: 5. This CDR3 is built from 15 residues. CDR3 nucleotides: TGTGCCAGCAGCTTACGGGGACAGGGGGCTGGTGGCTACACCTTC. It codes for CASSLRGQGAGGYTF.

J is TRBJ2-7 and V is TRBV7-8; 7 bases are shared with TRBD1. The CDR3 loop spans 17 amino acids. V was pared by 5 bases and J by 0 bases, with 13 bases of the junction left unmatched. CDR1 and CDR2 from the germline V gene are SGHVS and FQNEAQ. Here the CDR3 DNA reads TGTGCCAGCAGCCCTAGGACAGGCCCTCCCATCTCCTACGAGCAGTACTTC. It codes for CASSPRTGPPISYEQYF.

V is TRBV19 and J is TRBJ2-3, with 7 positions matching TRBD1. V lost 10 bases to trimming and J lost 4 bases; unmatched junction nucleotides: 5. The germline CDR1 and CDR2 sequences are LNHDA and SQIVND (reference sequence). This CDR3 comprises 12 residues. The CDR3 loop reads CATTGAADTQYF. Here the CDR3 DNA reads TGTGCCACCACAGGGGCCGCAGATACGCAGTATTTT.

In this sample, this clone turned up once. The rearrangement joins TRBV4-3 to TRBJ2-7; TRBD2 matches at 11 bases. From germline, CDR1 is LGHNA and CDR2 YSLEER. The CDR3 consists of 18 residues. V lost 1 base, J lost 2 bases, and 10 bases stayed unmatched. The CDR3: CASSQGGLAGGTTYEQYF. CDR3 bases: TGCGCCAGCAGCCAAGGGGGCCTAGCGGGGGGCACGACCTACGAGCAGTACTTC.

V is TRBV6-5 and J is TRBJ1-1; D possibly corresponds to TRBD1 (5 bases). The CDR3 runs 14 residues. Germline-derived CDR1 and CDR2 are MNHEY and SVGAGI. V lost 5 bases, J lost 1 base, and 11 bases lay in between. CDR3 residues: CASSLRGTNTEAFF. The CDR3 DNA is TGTGCCAGCAGTCTCCGGGGGACGAACACTGAAGCTTTCTTT.

With respect to this clone: This sample also contains other DNA sequences that code for the same CDR3. V usage is TRBV27 and J usage is TRBJ1-4; D not certain. The CDR3 length is 15 residues. The V and J ends lost 3 bases and 7 bases respectively, with 15 bases between them. Germline V gene sequence: CDR1 MNHEY, CDR2 SMNVEV (reference sequence). The CDR3 sequence: CASSLGGSLGEKLFF. CDR3 DNA sequence: TGTGCCAGCAGTTTGGGAGGGTCCTTAGGTGAAAAACTGTTTTTT.

On this clone: A junction boundary mismatches the germline segment, possibly from a read error. The genes are TRBV5-1 and TRBJ1-1; possible D gene TRBD1, 6 bases. The CDR3 spans 11 residues. CDR1 is SGHRS, CDR2 YFSETQ, per germline. CDR3 DNA sequence: TGCGCCAGCACCTTGCAGGGGGAAGCTTTCTTT. Translation gives CASTLQGEAFF.

The chain uses TRBV4-3 and TRBJ1-3; 10 positions agree with TRBD1. Germline CDR1 and CDR2: LGHNA and YSLEER. The CDR3 loop spans 17 amino acids. V shed 3 bases, J shed 1 base, and the junction held 6 bases outside the gene matches. The CDR3 loop is CASSQKGQGISGNTIYF. CDR3 sequence (DNA): TGCGCCAGCAGCCAGAAGGGACAGGGGATTTCTGGAAACACCATATATTTT.

This chain connects TRBV7-8 to TRBJ2-3; TRBD1 matches 7 bases. This CDR3 spans 19 amino acids. Germline assignment: CDR1 SGHVS and CDR2 FQNEAQ. The V and J ends lost 1 base and 3 bases, in that order; junction bases with no gene match: 16. CDR3 nucleotides: TGTGCCAGCAGCTTAGGGCGCAGGGGGATTTTTGGGTCAACAGATACGCAGTATTTT. This sequence encodes CASSLGRRGIFGSTDTQYF.

This rearrangement joins TRBV6-6 to TRBJ1-1; D might be TRBD1 (5 bases). V lost 3 bases and J lost 3, with 8 bases in between. This CDR3 has 13 residues. Germline V lookup: CDR1 MNHNY, CDR2 SVGAGI (reference sequence). CDR3 loop: CASSYRGDTEAFF. CDR3 bases: TGTGCCAGCAGTTATAGGGGTGACACTGAAGCTTTCTTT.

The rearrangement joins TRBV7-9 to TRBJ2-5; tentatively, D is TRBD1 (6 bases). The CDR3 sequence is 14 residues long. V lost 2 bases to trimming and J lost 2 bases, with 9 bases between them. Germline assignment: CDR1 SEHNR and CDR2 FQNEAQ (reference sequence). Written as DNA, the CDR3 is TGTGCCAGCAGCTTACAGGGGATTCAAGAGACCCAGTACTTC. It encodes CASSLQGIQETQYF.

This clone was seen just once. The chain has TRBV21-1 and TRBJ2-3; TRBD2 is the table's D call and was not checked against the DNA. TRBV21-1 is given as a pseudogene. The CDR3 totals 17 residues. The CDR3 region is CASSKEEGAGVGDTQYF. CDR3 bases: TGTGCCAGCAGCAAAGAGGAAGGAGCGGGGGTTGGAGATACGCAGTATTTT.

This clone was recorded once. The J gene is TRBJ1-3, the V gene TRBV27; TRBD1 might be the D (5 bases). Near its end, the DNA agrees better with TRBJ2-2, so the J call may be wrong. The germline V gene encodes CDR1 MNHEY and CDR2 SMNVEV (reference sequence). CDR3 length: 14 residues. CDR3 coding DNA: TGTGCCAGCAGCCAAACAGGGAACACCGGGGAGCTGTTTTTT. It encodes CASSQTGNTGELFF.

The chain joins TRBV27 to TRBJ2-3; a weak D match, TRBD2 (6 bases). The CDR3 runs to 14 residues. From germline, CDR1 is MNHEY and CDR2 SMNVEV (reference sequence). Trimming removed 4 bases at V and 4 bases at J, with 12 bases between. The CDR3 nucleotides read TGTGCCAGCAGTTCCCGACTAGTTGCAGATACGCAGTATTTT. Amino acid sequence: CASSSRLVADTQYF.

The chain uses TRBV6-6 and TRBJ1-2, with TRBD1 matching 9 bases. This CDR3 has 11 residues. Germline CDR1 is MNHNY and CDR2 is SVGAGI (reference sequence). The V gene end was trimmed by 8 bases and the J gene end by 7 bases; junction bases not matched to a gene: 2. CDR3 DNA: TGTGCCAGCGGACAGGGGACTGGCTACACCTTC. This gives the protein CASGQGTGYTF.

The rearrangement joins TRBV4-1 to TRBJ1-1; TRBD1 agrees at 7 bases. CDR1 is MGHRA and CDR2 is YSYEKL in the germline V gene. V lost 1 base to trimming and J lost 0 bases; unmatched junction nucleotides: 2. The CDR3 totals 15 residues. The CDR3 region is CASSQGQGVNTEAFF. CDR3 coding DNA: TGCGCCAGCAGCCAAGGGCAGGGGGTGAACACTGAAGCTTTCTTT.

The chain couples TRBV5-6 to TRBJ2-3, with TRBD2 identical over 12 bases. There are 15 residues in the CDR3. V was clipped by 3 bases and J by 3 bases; unmatched bases: 2. Germline assignment: CDR1 SGHDT and CDR2 YYEEEE. In DNA form, the CDR3 reads TGTGCCAGCAGCTCTAGCGGGGGGGCAACAGATACGCAGTATTTT. It translates to CASSSSGGATDTQYF.

The chain has TRBV4-2 and TRBJ2-3; D perhaps matches TRBD2 (7 bases). Between the trimmed V and J ends, which lost 0 bases and 7 bases, there was a span of 20 bases. The CDR3 consists of 17 residues. Germline-derived CDR1 and CDR2 are LGHNA and YNFKEQ. The CDR3 loop reads CASSQEGGGGAVNTQYF. DNA for the CDR3: TGTGCCAGCAGCCAAGAGGGAGGTGGGGGGGCTGTAAATACGCAGTATTTT.

The chain uses TRBV6-5 and TRBJ2-3; D unresolved. Trimming removed 7 bases from V and 2 bases from J, with 7 bases in between. The CDR3 contains 12 residues. Germline V gene lookup returns CDR1 MNHEY and CDR2 SVGAGI. The CDR3 spells CASTSSTDTQYF. The CDR3 nucleotides read TGTGCCAGCACCTCCTCCACAGATACGCAGTATTTT.

V is TRBV5-6 and J is TRBJ2-3, with D unresolved. V was trimmed by 0 bases and J by 4 bases, leaving 6 bases between them. This CDR3 comprises 13 residues. The germline CDR1 and CDR2 sequences are SGHDT and YYEEEE. The CDR3 DNA follows: TGTGCCAGCAGCTTGGAGAGTTCAGATACGCAGTATTTT. This translates into CASSLESSDTQYF.

This chain joins TRBV10-3 and TRBJ2-3, with D perhaps matching TRBD1 (6 bases). V lost 3 bases and J lost 0, with 10 bases in between. Germline CDR1 and CDR2: ENHRY and SYGVKD. The CDR3 sequence is 15 residues long. The CDR3 protein is CAISDPGASTDTQYF. The CDR3 DNA reads TGTGCCATCAGTGATCCAGGGGCCAGCACAGATACGCAGTATTTT.

This clone has a handful of counts. The rearrangement joins TRBV7-6 to TRBJ2-7, with D maybe TRBD1 (6 bases). Germline V lookup: CDR1 SGHVS, CDR2 FNYEAQ. This CDR3 region has 16 residues. Trimming cost V 1 base and J 3 bases, with 16 bases left between them. The CDR3 coding sequence is TGTGCCAGCAGCTTAGTCGCTTCAGGGGCGAGCTACGAGCAGTACTTC. This codes for CASSLVASGASYEQYF.

This clone was seen a single time. CDR3 loop: CASSLGGAGAIYEQYF. The CDR3 bases are TGTGCCAGCAGCCTAGGAGGAGCGGGGGCCATCTACGAGCAGTACTTC. The genes are TRBV9 and TRBJ2-7; 8 positions match TRBD2. The CDR3 spans 16 residues. The trim removed 4 bases at V and 3 bases at J, leaving 12 bases unmatched. Looked up from germline, CDR1 is SGDLS and CDR2 is YYNGEE.

V is TRBV4-1 and J is TRBJ1-1; maybe TRBD1 (6 bases). The CDR3 runs to 16 residues. Germline CDR1 MGHRA, CDR2 YSYEKL. The V end lost 4 bases, the J end lost 0 bases, and 15 bases lay between the germline ends. The CDR3 sequence: CASSPRGGAMNTEAFF. In nucleotides, the CDR3 is TGCGCCAGCAGCCCCCGGGGGGGCGCCATGAACACTGAAGCTTTCTTT.